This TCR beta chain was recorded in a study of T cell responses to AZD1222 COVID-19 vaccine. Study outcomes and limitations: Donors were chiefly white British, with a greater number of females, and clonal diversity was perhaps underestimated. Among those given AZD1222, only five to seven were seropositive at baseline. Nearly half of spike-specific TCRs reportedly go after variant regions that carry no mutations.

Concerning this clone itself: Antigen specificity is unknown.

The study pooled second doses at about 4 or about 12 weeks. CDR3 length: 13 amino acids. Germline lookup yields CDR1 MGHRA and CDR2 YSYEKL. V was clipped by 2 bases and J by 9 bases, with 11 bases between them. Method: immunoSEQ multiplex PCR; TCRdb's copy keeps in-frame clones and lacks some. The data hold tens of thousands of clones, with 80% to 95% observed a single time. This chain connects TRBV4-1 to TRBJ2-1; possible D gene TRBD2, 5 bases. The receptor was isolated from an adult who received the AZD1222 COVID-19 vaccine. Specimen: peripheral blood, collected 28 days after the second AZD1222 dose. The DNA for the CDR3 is TGCGCCAGCAGCCAACCGCTAGAGGGTGAGCAGTTCTTC. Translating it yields CASSQPLEGEQFF.